This TCR beta chain comes out of a study of cytomegalovirus exposure and HLA in healthy donors. Regarding the study as a whole: DRB1 had the most TCR associations and HLA-C the fewest, a later analysis found, with rates varying by HLA locus. Highly shared sequence variants in one cluster were likely a sequencing artifact.

Remarks on this clone: What it recognizes is unknown.

The PCR was carried out with 60 Vbeta primers and 13 Jbeta primers. Using immunoSEQ multiplex PCR, the repertoire was profiled, and TCRdb retains in-frame clones only, with some absent. The table records roughly 190,000 clones, 70% to 85% of them present only once. Per germline, CDR1 LNHNV and CDR2 YYDKDF (reference sequence). This CDR3 contains 16 residues. Losses at the gene ends were 1 base for V and 2 bases for J; bases not matched to a gene: 6. The chain employs TRBV15 and TRBJ2-3; TRBD2 aligns across 7 bases. The specimen was PBMCs. This TCR came from a man in his forties in good health and CMV-seropositive. CDR3 sequence reads: CATSRVAGEVTDTQYF. CDR3 nucleotide sequence: TGTGCCACCAGCAGAGTTGCGGGGGAAGTCACAGATACGCAGTATTTT.